The present TCR beta chain was sequenced within a study of lymphopenia after photon versus proton radiotherapy. This clone came up once. Only in-frame clones appear in the TCRdb table, and some are missing; sequencing was by immunoSEQ multiplex PCR. The sample records 50,000 to 60,000 clones, roughly nine tenths being singletons. V trimming: 2 bases; J trimming: 7 bases; junction bases outside the gene matches: 10. Germline loops: CDR1 MNHEY, CDR2 SVGAGI. There are 16 residues in the CDR3. This sequence was found in a woman aged 40 to 55 with cholangiocarcinoma. The chain has TRBV6-5 and TRBJ1-2, with 10 bases matching TRBD1. The material sequenced was peripheral blood, taken from a patient treated with photon-based radiotherapy. Written as DNA, the CDR3 is TGTGCCAGCAGTTACGACAGGGGGCCGGGAGGTGGTGGCTACACCTTC. It translates to CASSYDRGPGGGGYTF.